Listed below are T cell receptor beta chains from one sample, sequenced in a study of human T cells and chemical hapten exposure. TCRdb ran MiXCR on the RACE reads and lists one entry per CDR3 protein. The profile shows 150,000 to 200,000 distinct CDR3 sequences, around 30% of them singletons. Sequenced here: whole blood, sampled in connection with sensitization to the hapten diphenylcyclopropenone (DPC). The receptor source for this set is a woman aged 25 to 39 with alopecia areata. Some clones in this sample may be carry-over from other donors' samples. Both conserved end residues are part of each CDR3.

v_call: TRBV5-1; cdr3_aa: CASSQQGHREQFF
v_call: TRBV7-2; cdr3_aa: CASSLVSGGSGGTGELFF
v_call: TRBV20-1; cdr3_aa: CSARDGARSSNQPQHF
v_call: TRBV27; cdr3_aa: CASSLGAGGRGELFF
v_call: TRBV7-9; cdr3_aa: CATGASNQPQHF
v_call: TRBV10-2; cdr3_aa: CASSAQGGTEAFF
v_call: TRBV4-3; cdr3_aa: CASSQEDHTTDTQYF
v_call: TRBV5-1; cdr3_aa: CASSFIGGSTDTQYF
v_call: TRBV9; cdr3_aa: CASSAGGGFYNEQFF
v_call: TRBV9; cdr3_aa: CASSAQDSSGNTIYF
v_call: TRBV12-3/TRBV12-4; cdr3_aa: CASSLEFRGRVSF
v_call: TRBV10-3; cdr3_aa: CAISEGGANQPQHF
v_call: TRBV5-1; cdr3_aa: CASSLGPVETQYF
v_call: TRBV5-1; cdr3_aa: CASSLVWGGGTTDTQYF
v_call: TRBV27; cdr3_aa: CASGLDADTQYF
v_call: TRBV20-1; cdr3_aa: CSAPPLNPTEAFF
v_call: TRBV28; cdr3_aa: CASSFASGNYEQYF
v_call: TRBV6-5; cdr3_aa: CASGSSTDTQYF
v_call: TRBV29-1; cdr3_aa: CSVGWTGNTGELFF
v_call: TRBV28; cdr3_aa: CASSFSTAYGYTF
v_call: TRBV18; cdr3_aa: CASSPPASNTGLGTEAFF
v_call: TRBV7-2; cdr3_aa: CASNSLDTQYF
v_call: TRBV4-3; cdr3_aa: CASSQDAQGPGELFF
v_call: TRBV5-6; cdr3_aa: CASSRGSQPQHF
v_call: TRBV15; cdr3_aa: CATSKYGTTTNTGELFF
v_call: TRBV6-6; cdr3_aa: CASSYPRQGARYGYTF
v_call: TRBV10-3; cdr3_aa: CATGTGWNDEAFF